These 25 T cell receptor beta chains originate from one sample sequenced in a study of blood T cell repertoires in COVID-19. Assay used: immunoSEQ multiplex PCR; TCRdb lists only in-frame clones, some missing. The table has under 80,000 clones, roughly 80% seen once. Source material: peripheral blood. The receptor source for this set is a woman aged 80 or over with active or convalescent COVID-19.

Here the CDR3 reads CASSLDIGELFF. The DNA for the CDR3 is TGTGCCAGCAGCTTAGATATTGGGGAGCTGTTTTTT. The chain carries TRBV11-2 and TRBJ2-2; D is ambiguous. Between the trimmed V and J ends, which lost 0 bases and 8 bases, there was a span of 4 bases. The CDR3 sequence is 12 residues long. CDR1 SGHAT and CDR2 FQNNGV come from the germline V gene.

V gene TRBV18 combines with J gene TRBJ2-7, with 9 nucleotides matching TRBD1. CDR1 is KGHSH, CDR2 LQKENI, per germline. The CDR3 has 15 residues. The junction had 2 bases not matched to a gene; V was cut back by 0 bases and J by 2 bases. CDR3 sequence reads: CASSPPGQGAYEQYF. CDR3 DNA sequence: TGTGCCAGCTCACCACCGGGACAGGGAGCCTACGAGCAGTACTTC.

This clone was found once. The gene calls are TRBV28 and TRBJ2-3; D is unclear. The germline gives CDR1 MDHEN, CDR2 SYDVKM. The CDR3 sequence is 17 residues long. V lost 4 bases, J lost 2 bases, and 19 bases lay in between. CDR3 in amino acids: CASSYSFKSYPTDTQYF. CDR3 coding DNA: TGTGCCAGCAGTTATTCTTTCAAATCCTACCCCACAGATACGCAGTATTTT.

This chain joins TRBV7-2 and TRBJ1-5, with D perhaps TRBD1 (6 bases). CDR1 is SGHTA, CDR2 FQGNSA, per germline. This CDR3 has 15 residues. Trimming cost V 5 bases and J 6 bases, with 17 bases left between them. CDR3 DNA: TGTGCCAGCAGCCTTAATACAGGGAGGGGTCAGCCCCAGCATTTT. This gives the protein CASSLNTGRGQPQHF. The complete variable domain, with remaining parts taken from reference TRBV7-2 and TRBJ1-5, reads GAGVSQSPSNKVTEKGKDVELRCDPISGHTALYWYRQSLGQGLEFLIYFQGNSAPDKSGLPSDRFSAERTGGSVSTLTIQRTQQEDSAVYLCASSLNTGRGQPQHFGDGTRLSIL.

The chain has TRBV7-2 and TRBJ1-6; D gene uncertain. This CDR3 is built from 14 residues. Germline V gene sequence: CDR1 SGHTA, CDR2 FQGNSA. Trimming shortened V by 4 bases and J by 8 bases, and 12 bases separated the two germline ends. In DNA form, the CDR3 reads TGTGCCAGCAGCTCCCGGTTTTCTGATTCACCCCTCCACTTT. It is translated as CASSSRFSDSPLHF.

This chain joins TRBV2 and TRBJ1-2, with 7 bases fitting TRBD1. J was trimmed by 4 bases and V by 6 bases; bases with no gene match: 11. The CDR3 is 15 residues long. Germline lookup yields CDR1 SNHLY and CDR2 FYNNEI. In DNA, the CDR3 is TGTGCCAGCAGCTCCACAGGGGTCCACACCTATGGCTACACCTTC. Residues: CASSSTGVHTYGYTF.

The chain carries TRBV5-4 and TRBJ1-1; D call uncertain. The V end lost 6 bases, the J end lost 4 bases, and 7 bases lay between the germline ends. Per germline, CDR1 SGHNT and CDR2 YYREEE (reference sequence). The CDR3 contains 11 residues. DNA of the CDR3: TGTGCCAGCACCGGAGGCACTGAAGCTTTCTTT. Translation: CASTGGTEAFF.

J is TRBJ2-1 and V is TRBV5-1; TRBD2 might be the D (6 bases). V dropped 2 bases and J dropped 5 bases, with 11 bases sitting between them. From germline, CDR1 is SGHRS and CDR2 YFSETQ. The CDR3 length is 14 residues. The CDR3 coding sequence is TGCGCCAGCAGCTTCTCGGGGGAGAACAATGAGCAGTTCTTC. It specifies CASSFSGENNEQFF.

The chain joins TRBV7-2 to TRBJ2-7; 14 positions match TRBD2. The CDR3 loop spans 15 amino acids. Germline CDR1 and CDR2: SGHTA and FQGNSA. The V gene end was trimmed by 5 bases and the J gene end by 6 bases; junction bases not matched to a gene: 6. The CDR3 sequence is CASSTGLAGGGEQYF. The CDR3 nucleotides are TGTGCCAGCAGCACTGGACTAGCGGGAGGAGGCGAGCAGTACTTC. Filled out from reference TRBV7-2 and TRBJ2-7, the complete variable domain reads GAGVSQSPSNKVTEKGKDVELRCDPISGHTALYWYRQSLGQGLEFLIYFQGNSAPDKSGLPSDRFSAERTGGSVSTLTIQRTQQEDSAVYLCASSTGLAGGGEQYFGPGTRLTVT.

This chain links TRBV7-2 with TRBJ1-1; D not resolved. The germline CDR1 and CDR2 sequences are SGHTA and FQGNSA. This CDR3 is 11 amino acids long. Between the trimmed V and J ends, which lost 5 bases and 8 bases, there was a span of 9 bases. The CDR3 here is CASSTSNEAFF. The CDR3 nucleotides read TGTGCCAGCAGCACTTCGAACGAAGCTTTCTTT.

This clone was counted once. The V call is TRBV5-1, the J call TRBJ1-1; 10 bases match TRBD1. The length of the CDR3 is 15 residues. J lost 0 bases, V lost 7 bases, and 6 bases had no gene match. Germline-derived CDR1 and CDR2 are SGHRS and YFSETQ. CDR3 loop: CASANGQGVNTEAFF. The DNA for the CDR3 is TGCGCCAGCGCCAACGGACAGGGGGTGAACACTGAAGCTTTCTTT.

This clone was observed a few times. This chain connects TRBV7-9 to TRBJ2-5, with D possibly matching TRBD1 (5 bases). Germline CDR1 and CDR2: SEHNR and FQNEAQ (reference sequence). The V end was cut by 6 bases, the J end by 7 bases, with 15 bases between. CDR3 length: 13 amino acids. The CDR3 loop reads CASRKGALGTQYF. The DNA for the CDR3 is TGTGCCAGCAGAAAAGGGGCCCTAGGGACCCAGTACTTC.

The rearrangement joins TRBV10-3 to TRBJ2-3, with 8 bases matching TRBD1. The CDR3 loop spans 16 amino acids. Germline loops: CDR1 ENHRY, CDR2 SYGVKD. The V and J ends lost 5 bases and 0 bases, in that order; junction bases with no gene match: 7. The CDR3 coding sequence is TGTGCCATCAGTACCGGACAGGGAAAGAGCACAGATACGCAGTATTTT. Translation: CAISTGQGKSTDTQYF.

This chain uses TRBV2 with TRBJ2-7; TRBD2 matches 7 bases. Germline CDR1 is SNHLY and CDR2 is FYNNEI. This CDR3 has 14 residues. The trim removed 7 bases at V and 3 bases at J, leaving 9 bases unmatched. The CDR3 loop reads CASNSKGLNYEQYF. CDR3 coding DNA: TGTGCCAGCAACTCTAAGGGACTAAACTACGAGCAGTACTTC.

This chain joins TRBV20-1 and TRBJ1-2, with D possibly matching TRBD1 (5 bases). This CDR3 region has 14 residues. V shed 3 bases and J shed 3 bases, with 14 bases lying between them. Germline V gene data show CDR1 as DFQATT and CDR2 as SNEGSKA (reference sequence). The CDR3 DNA follows: TGCAGTGCTAGTTCCCAGGGTAAAGACTATGGCTACACCTTC. Encoded protein: CSASSQGKDYGYTF.

The genes are TRBV7-9 and TRBJ2-4; possibly TRBD1 for D (5 bases). This CDR3 region has 15 residues. V dropped 2 bases and J dropped 0 bases, with 8 bases sitting between them. Germline CDR1 and CDR2: SEHNR and FQNEAQ (reference sequence). The CDR3 coding sequence is TGTGCCAGCAGCTTATTCCAGGGAGCCAAAAACATTCAGTACTTC. This translates into CASSLFQGAKNIQYF.

A few counts support this clone. V usage is TRBV7-2 and J usage is TRBJ1-6; a possible D gene is TRBD1 (6 bases). The CDR3 loop spans 14 amino acids. Germline CDR1 and CDR2: SGHTA and FQGNSA. V was clipped by 1 base and J by 7 bases, with 8 bases between them. CDR3 sequence (DNA): TGTGCCAGCAGCTTAGATAGGGGGAATTCACCCCTCCACTTT. Protein product: CASSLDRGNSPLHF.

This clone was seen more than once but under ten times. The rearrangement joins TRBV9 to TRBJ1-3, with a weak D call TRBD1 (6 bases). V shed 2 bases and J shed 0 bases, with 12 bases lying between them. CDR3 length: 16 amino acids. Germline V CDR1 and CDR2: SGDLS, YYNGEE. CDR3 nucleotides: TGTGCCAGCAGCGTCTTGCAGGGGAACTCTGGAAACACCATATATTTT. It encodes CASSVLQGNSGNTIYF.

The rearrangement joins TRBV25-1 to TRBJ1-5, with 7 bases matching TRBD1. The CDR3 contains 14 residues. V dropped 6 bases and J dropped 2; count of bases not matched to a gene: 4. Germline V gene lookup returns CDR1 MGHDK and CDR2 SYGVNS. The CDR3 DNA is TGTGCCAGCAGGAGTGACAGGGGCAATCAGCCCCAGCATTTT. As protein: CASRSDRGNQPQHF.

This clone has just a few counts. V usage is TRBV6-6 and J usage is TRBJ2-7, with 9 bases lining up with TRBD2. This CDR3 spans 14 amino acids. Per germline, CDR1 MNHNY and CDR2 SVGAGI (reference sequence). V trimming: 5 bases; J trimming: 2 bases; junction bases outside the gene matches: 4. CDR3 residues: CASSTRLAAYEQYF. For the CDR3, the DNA is TGTGCCAGCAGTACCCGACTAGCGGCCTACGAGCAGTACTTC.

V is TRBV7-9 and J is TRBJ1-1, with D maybe TRBD1 (6 bases). This CDR3 region has 15 residues. Trimming removed 5 bases from V and 2 bases from J, with 15 bases in between. Germline V gene sequence: CDR1 SEHNR, CDR2 FQNEAQ (reference sequence). CDR3 nucleotides: TGTGCCAGCAGCGAGAGGGGGAACCTAAACACTGAAGCTTTCTTT. Its translation is CASSERGNLNTEAFF.

The chain is built from TRBV18 and TRBJ2-3; D is possibly TRBD2 (5 bases). The CDR3 runs 18 residues. The ends were cut back, 1 base at V and 1 base at J, with 18 bases in the middle. The germline CDR1 and CDR2 sequences are KGHSH and LQKENI. The CDR3 DNA is TGTGCCAGCTCACCACTGCCTCCAGCAGGAGGCCGCACAGATACGCAGTATTTT. Amino acids: CASSPLPPAGGRTDTQYF. Combining the CDR3 with reference TRBV18 and TRBJ2-3 gives the whole variable domain NAGVMQNPRHLVRRRGQEARLRCSPMKGHSHVYWYRQLPEEGLKFMVYLQKENIIDESGMPKERFSAEFPKEGPSILRIQQVVRGDSAAYFCASSPLPPAGGRTDTQYFGPGTRLTVL.

CDR3 nucleotides: TGCGCCAGCAGAGGATCGGACTACCAACCAGGATACGAGCAGTACTTC. Translated: CASRGSDYQPGYEQYF. This chain uses TRBV5-1 with TRBJ2-7; D possibly corresponds to TRBD2 (6 bases). Germline CDR1 SGHRS, CDR2 YFSETQ. Trimming cost V 5 bases and J 4 bases, with 22 bases left between them. CDR3 length equals 16 residues.

The sample holds a few counts of this clone. The chain employs TRBV6-1 and TRBJ2-4; D remains unclear. The V and J ends lost 3 bases and 0 bases respectively, with 6 bases between them. The CDR3 spans 14 residues. Germline lookup yields CDR1 MNHNS and CDR2 SASEGT. The CDR3 region has the DNA TGTGCCAGCAGTGAGGCTGTAGCCAAAAACATTCAGTACTTC. Its protein product is CASSEAVAKNIQYF.

The chain links TRBV29-1 to TRBJ1-4; 8 nucleotides line up with TRBD1. Germline V gene sequence: CDR1 SQVTM, CDR2 ANQGSEA. CDR3 length: 16 residues. V was clipped by 0 bases and J by 7 bases; unmatched bases: 10. Here the CDR3 DNA reads TGCAGCGTTGAAGATCCATGGACAGGGTCGGGTGAAAAACTGTTTTTT. The encoded protein is CSVEDPWTGSGEKLFF.